Presented here are 22 T cell receptor beta chains from one specimen sequenced in a study of cytomegalovirus exposure and HLA in healthy donors. The study ran its PCR with 60 Vbeta and 13 Jbeta primers. The method was immunoSEQ multiplex PCR; TCRdb's version includes in-frame clones alone and lacks a portion of them. The sample yields 150,000 or so clones, about four fifths seen once. The specimen sequenced was PBMCs. The receptor set was obtained from a woman between 45 and 60 years old in good health and CMV-seropositive.

The chain employs TRBV2 and TRBJ2-3; 10 positions agree with TRBD1. CDR1 is SNHLY, CDR2 FYNNEI, per germline. J was trimmed by 3 bases and V by 1 base; bases with no gene match: 4. This CDR3 region has 16 residues. The CDR3 bases are TGTGCCAGCAGTGAAGGACAGGGGGCCGAGACAGATACGCAGTATTTT. Protein: CASSEGQGAETDTQYF. The full variable domain, in which reference TRBV2 and TRBJ2-3 provide the parts outside the CDR3, is EPEVTQTPSHQVTQMGQEVILRCVPISNHLYFYWYRQILGQKVEFLVSFYNNEISEKSEIFDDQFSVERPDGSNFTLKIRSTKLEDSAMYFCASSEGQGAETDTQYFGPGTRLTVL.

The CDR3 DNA reads as TGTGCCAGCAGTTCCCCTCCCTCGGGGCAGCCCCAGCATTTT. It codes for CASSSPPSGQPQHF. This chain connects TRBV28 to TRBJ1-5; no reliable D call. CDR3 length: 14 amino acids. Per germline, CDR1 MDHEN and CDR2 SYDVKM. V gave up 4 bases and J gave up 7 bases, with 14 bases separating them.

The chain joins TRBV7-6 to TRBJ1-3; 7 positions match TRBD1. This CDR3 contains 17 residues. Germline CDR1 reads SGHVS; CDR2 reads FNYEAQ. After removal of 3 bases from V and 3 bases from J, the junction contained 11 bases not matched to a gene. The DNA for the CDR3 is TGTGCCAGCAGCTTTTCGTTGGACAGGACGATTGGAAACACCATATATTTT. Its translation: CASSFSLDRTIGNTIYF.

CDR3 in amino acids: CASSQMGGPPPTDTQYF. In DNA, the CDR3 is TGTGCCAGCTCTCAGATGGGGGGACCCCCCCCCACAGATACGCAGTATTTT. The rearrangement links TRBV5-6 to TRBJ2-3, with a weak D call TRBD2 (6 bases). Trimming removed 7 bases from V and 2 bases from J, with 23 bases in between. The CDR3 totals 17 residues. Germline V CDR1 and CDR2: SGHDT, YYEEEE.

J is TRBJ2-1 and V is TRBV2; 8 nucleotides match TRBD2. Losses at the gene ends were 3 bases for V and 4 bases for J; bases not matched to a gene: 5. CDR1 and CDR2 (germline): SNHLY, FYNNEI. The CDR3 spans 15 residues. CDR3 sequence (DNA): TGTGCCAGCAGTGAGTCTGGCGGGGGGTACAATGAGCAGTTCTTC. Translating it yields CASSESGGGYNEQFF.

The chain is built from TRBV6-6 and TRBJ1-4; weak D call: TRBD1 (6 bases). The CDR3 has 15 amino acids. Germline V gene sequence: CDR1 MNHNY, CDR2 SVGAGI (reference sequence). The V end was cut by 6 bases, the J end by 0 bases, with 11 bases between. This CDR3 reads CASSETGATNEKLFF. Here the CDR3 DNA reads TGTGCCAGCAGCGAGACAGGCGCAACTAATGAAAAACTGTTTTTT.

V usage is TRBV2 and J usage is TRBJ2-7, with 8 bases that match TRBD1. Germline CDR1 SNHLY, CDR2 FYNNEI. J was trimmed by 7 bases and V by 5 bases; bases with no gene match: 10. The CDR3 covers 14 residues. This chain's CDR3 is CASSSRTGLGEQYF. The CDR3 DNA is TGTGCCAGCAGTTCCCGGACAGGGCTGGGTGAGCAGTACTTC.

The genes are TRBV29-1 and TRBJ1-2, with TRBD1 identical over 10 bases. Looked up from germline, CDR1 is SQVTM and CDR2 is ANQGSEA. V was clipped by 6 bases and J by 4 bases; unmatched bases: 5. This CDR3 region has 13 residues. CDR3 nucleotide sequence: TGCAGCGTGGGGACAGGGGCGTTCTATGGCTACACCTTC. Residues: CSVGTGAFYGYTF.

This chain uses TRBV4-3 with TRBJ1-1; no definite D call. The CDR3 sequence is 14 residues long. CDR1 and CDR2 from the germline V gene are LGHNA and YSLEER. The V gene lost 5 bases and the J gene lost 1 base, with 11 bases spanning the gap. The CDR3 protein is CASSSLLGNTEAFF. CDR3 nucleotide sequence: TGCGCCAGCAGCTCTCTTCTAGGGAACACTGAAGCTTTCTTT.

The table lists this clone with a count of one. The gene calls are TRBV29-1 and TRBJ2-7; possible D gene TRBD2, 6 bases. V dropped 4 bases and J dropped 4 bases, with 20 bases sitting between them. The germline V gene encodes CDR1 SQVTM and CDR2 ANQGSEA. The CDR3 has 15 amino acids. The CDR3 here is CSVVGSGTWPYEQYF. In DNA form, the CDR3 reads TGCAGCGTTGTTGGTAGCGGTACGTGGCCGTACGAGCAGTACTTC.

CDR3 in amino acids: CAWAGGPTDTQYF. CDR3 coding DNA: TGTGCCTGGGCGGGAGGGCCAACAGATACGCAGTATTTT. The gene calls are TRBV30 and TRBJ2-3, with 9 positions matching TRBD2. V gave up 5 bases and J gave up 3 bases; unmatched junction bases: 3. In germline, CDR1 is GTSNPN, CDR2 SVGIG (reference sequence). The CDR3 sequence is 13 residues long.

The chain is built from TRBV7-6 and TRBJ1-1, with D perhaps TRBD1 (6 bases). CDR3 length: 13 residues. Between the trimmed V and J ends, which lost 1 base and 5 bases, there was a span of 8 bases. Germline CDR1 is SGHVS and CDR2 is FNYEAQ. The CDR3 coding sequence is TGTGCCAGCAGCTTAGGGGGACATACTGAAGCTTTCTTT. Translation: CASSLGGHTEAFF.

J is TRBJ2-7 and V is TRBV28; 8 positions match TRBD2. Trimming at V came to 5 bases and at J to 2 bases, leaving 17 bases not matched to a gene. The V gene's germline CDR1 is MDHEN and CDR2 SYDVKM. The CDR3 covers 18 residues. CDR3: CASSRTGLGKGGTYEQYF. The DNA of the CDR3 is TGTGCCAGCAGTCGAACGGGACTAGGGAAGGGTGGGACCTACGAGCAGTACTTC.

This clone has only a few counts. V usage is TRBV7-8 and J usage is TRBJ2-7; 8 bases match TRBD2. The CDR3 has 14 amino acids. V was clipped by 7 bases and J by 4 bases; unmatched bases: 9. The germline V gene has CDR1 SGHVS and CDR2 FQNEAQ. The CDR3 DNA follows: TGTGCCAGCAACCGGGGGGGGTCCGAGTACGAGCAGTACTTC. The encoded protein is CASNRGGSEYEQYF.

This clone was recorded only once. The genes are TRBV5-1 and TRBJ1-1; tentatively, D is TRBD1 (5 bases). This CDR3 is 15 amino acids long. V lost 0 bases and J 3 bases, leaving 12 bases between the germline ends. CDR1 SGHRS and CDR2 YFSETQ come from the germline V gene. The CDR3 coding sequence is TGCGCCAGCAGCTTGGCCTTACAGGTCTACACTGAAGCTTTCTTT. Protein product: CASSLALQVYTEAFF.

The rearrangement joins TRBV28 to TRBJ1-4; TRBD1 aligns across 8 bases. The CDR3 loop spans 13 amino acids. Germline CDR1 is MDHEN and CDR2 is SYDVKM. With V trimmed by 5 bases and J by 8 bases, 4 bases remained unmatched. CDR3 amino acids: CASSMDRVEKLFF. The CDR3 nucleotides are TGTGCCAGCAGTATGGACAGGGTGGAAAAACTGTTTTTT.

CDR3: CASSKRLAASYEQYF. The CDR3 DNA sequence: TGTGCCAGCAGCAAGAGACTAGCGGCCTCCTACGAGCAGTACTTC. V and J are TRBV7-6 and TRBJ2-7; 9 bases match TRBD2. The CDR3 has 15 amino acids. V lost 5 bases, J lost 0 bases, and 5 bases stayed unmatched. CDR1 is SGHVS and CDR2 is FNYEAQ in the germline V gene.

The genes are TRBV11-3 and TRBJ1-3; 10 bases are a match to TRBD1. Looked up from germline, CDR1 is SGHNT and CDR2 is YENEEA. The CDR3 has 14 residues. V trimming: 5 bases; J trimming: 7 bases; junction bases outside the gene matches: 5. This CDR3 reads CASSDATGGNTIYF. In nucleotides, the CDR3 is TGTGCCAGCAGCGATGCGACAGGGGGCAACACCATATATTTT.

The table lists this clone with a count of one. This chain uses TRBV6-5 with TRBJ2-1; D is perhaps TRBD1 (6 bases). V was pared by 2 bases and J by 6 bases, with 8 bases between. The germline V gene has CDR1 MNHEY and CDR2 SVGAGI. The CDR3 totals 13 residues. The CDR3 nucleotides are TGTGCCAGCAGTTACCAGGGGCCCAATGAGCAGTTCTTC. Protein: CASSYQGPNEQFF.

V and J are TRBV4-3 and TRBJ2-2; D not resolved. The germline V gene has CDR1 LGHNA and CDR2 YSLEER. V lost 6 bases, J lost 4 bases, and 12 bases lay in between. The CDR3 has 14 amino acids. As DNA, the CDR3 is TGCGCCAGCAGGCTTCACTACCTCACCGGGGAGCTGTTTTTT. Its translation: CASRLHYLTGELFF.

As to this clone: Relative to the germline gene, one junction end is altered; a read error may explain this. The rearrangement joins TRBV7-9 to TRBJ1-6, with D perhaps matching TRBD1 (6 bases). This CDR3 comprises 15 residues. Germline CDR1 reads SEHNR; CDR2 reads FQNEAQ (reference sequence). The CDR3 here is CSSSLDQGLRSPLHF. CDR3 coding DNA: TGTTCCAGCAGCTTAGACCAGGGGCTTCGTTCACCCCTCCACTTT.

As DNA, the CDR3 is TGTGCCAGCAGTTGGGCAGGGAACTTCTACGAGCAGTACTTC. Translated, it gives CASSWAGNFYEQYF. The chain carries TRBV27 and TRBJ2-7; a weak D match, TRBD1 (5 bases). This CDR3 is built from 14 residues. Germline assignment: CDR1 MNHEY and CDR2 SMNVEV (reference sequence). Between the trimmed V and J ends, which lost 4 bases and 3 bases, there was a span of 13 bases.